The 25 T cell receptor beta chains presented below share a single source sample, sequenced in a study of control samples from healthy donors and cancer patients. The table came from immunoSEQ multiplex PCR; TCRdb's copy has only in-frame clones and leaves some out. The sample includes some 220,000 clones, around 94% of them seen just once. Sequenced: blood. Receptors were obtained from a man aged 50-59 years in good health.

The V and J genes are TRBV30 and TRBJ1-4; possible D gene TRBD1, 5 bases. With 4 bases removed from V and 8 bases from J, the gap between germline ends came to 17 bases. The length of the CDR3 is 14 residues. Germline CDR1 GTSNPN, CDR2 SVGIG (reference sequence). The chain's CDR3 is CAWNSGQTGEKLFF. In DNA form, the CDR3 reads TGTGCCTGGAACTCTGGACAAACTGGAGAAAAACTGTTTTTT.

The V call is TRBV24-1, the J call TRBJ1-1; D unclear. The CDR3 loop spans 13 amino acids. Trimming pared 3 bases from V and 1 base from J, leaving 5 bases between. Germline-derived CDR1 and CDR2 are KGHDR and SFDVKD. The CDR3 sequence: CATSDLGNTEAFF. DNA for the CDR3: TGTGCCACCAGTGATCTGGGGAACACTGAAGCTTTCTTT.

The J gene is TRBJ2-5, the V gene TRBV6-5; D is possibly TRBD1 (6 bases). The CDR3 sequence is 14 residues long. The V and J ends lost 5 bases and 0 bases respectively, with 10 bases between them. Germline values: CDR1 MNHEY, CDR2 SVGAGI. The CDR3 loop is CASSMGQNQETQYF. The CDR3 bases are TGTGCCAGCAGTATGGGACAAAACCAAGAGACCCAGTACTTC.

The CDR3 DNA reads as TGTGCCAGCAGCCCTCGACTAGCGGGGTACAATGAGCAGTTCTTC. This codes for CASSPRLAGYNEQFF. V usage is TRBV11-3 and J usage is TRBJ2-1; TRBD2 matches 11 bases. The junction had 4 bases not matched to a gene; V was cut back by 5 bases and J by 4 bases. Per germline, CDR1 SGHNT and CDR2 YENEEA. The CDR3 extends over 15 amino acids.

The chain carries TRBV10-2 and TRBJ1-6; 9 nucleotides match TRBD1. The germline gives CDR1 WSHSY, CDR2 SAAADI. CDR3 length: 17 residues. J gave up 0 bases and V 4 bases, and 4 bases lay outside the gene matches. The CDR3 here is CASSALQGASYNSPLHF. DNA of the CDR3: TGCGCCAGCAGTGCCCTACAGGGGGCCTCCTATAATTCACCCCTCCACTTT.

The chain employs TRBV3-1 (or the pseudogene TRBV3-2) and TRBJ2-3; D perhaps matches TRBD2 (6 bases). The V gene's germline CDR1 is LGHDT and CDR2 YNNKEL (reference sequence). Trimming stripped 1 base from V and 1 base from J, with 9 bases between. The CDR3 is 15 residues long. Here the CDR3 reads CASSQGRGRTDTQYF. CDR3 DNA sequence: TGTGCCAGCAGCCAAGGGCGGGGCCGCACAGATACGCAGTATTTT.

The chain joins TRBV19 to TRBJ2-2; D gene ambiguous. Trimming took off 4 bases at V and 2 bases at J, with 5 bases between the two ends. Germline CDR1 is LNHDA and CDR2 is SQIVND (reference sequence). The CDR3 loop spans 13 amino acids. The CDR3 region has the DNA TGTGCCAGTAGTAGTCTAAACACCGGGGAGCTGTTTTTT. Its translation: CASSSLNTGELFF.

The chain couples TRBV5-1 to TRBJ2-2; TRBD2 is a possible D gene (5 bases). Looked up from germline, CDR1 is SGHRS and CDR2 is YFSETQ. CDR3 length: 13 amino acids. Trimming removed 1 base from V and 7 bases from J, with 8 bases in between. The CDR3 region is CASSLNAGGELFF. For the CDR3, the DNA is TGCGCCAGCAGCTTGAACGCGGGCGGGGAGCTGTTTTTT.

This clone was picked up one time. The rearrangement uses TRBV3-1 (or the pseudogene TRBV3-2) and TRBJ1-4; D is undetermined. Trimming took 8 bases from V and 10 from J, leaving 17 bases between them. The V gene's germline CDR1 is LGHDT and CDR2 YNNKEL (reference sequence). The CDR3 has 13 amino acids. The CDR3 bases are TGTGCCAGCTCCCCCTTCCGGGAAGGAAAACTGTTTTTT. It codes for CASSPFREGKLFF.

The chain employs TRBV7-8 and TRBJ1-4; TRBD1 matches 7 bases. In germline, CDR1 is SGHVS, CDR2 FQNEAQ. This CDR3 has 18 amino acids. V was clipped by 5 bases and J by 4 bases; unmatched bases: 16. The CDR3, as DNA: TGTGCCAGCAGCCGAGCCACAGGGGTCCTTTCCGGTAATGAAAAACTGTTTTTT. As protein: CASSRATGVLSGNEKLFF.

V is TRBV7-8 and J is TRBJ1-5; 8 bases map to TRBD1. The CDR3 extends over 19 amino acids. From germline, CDR1 is SGHVS and CDR2 FQNEAQ. Trimming took 3 bases from V and 1 from J; bases not matched to a gene: 14. CDR3 DNA: TGTGCCAGCAGCTTCTCCGGGACAGGCAATATATGGAGCAATCAGCCCCAGCATTTT. It specifies CASSFSGTGNIWSNQPQHF.

The chain combines TRBV9 with TRBJ1-1; TRBD1 matches at 8 bases. This CDR3 region has 14 residues. The ends lost 0 bases at V and 6 bases at J; junction bases unmatched: 4. Germline lookup yields CDR1 SGDLS and CDR2 YYNGEE. The CDR3 sequence: CASSVVEQGAEAFF. Here the CDR3 DNA reads TGTGCCAGCAGCGTAGTGGAACAGGGGGCTGAAGCTTTCTTT.

This chain links TRBV5-4 with TRBJ1-5, with a tentative D call TRBD1 (6 bases). The V gene lost 9 bases and the J gene lost 5 bases, with 15 bases spanning the gap. The CDR3 sequence is 13 residues long. CDR1 is SGHNT, CDR2 YYREEE, per germline (reference sequence). The CDR3 nucleotides are TGTGCCACCAGTCGAGGGGGGGATCAGCCCCAGCATTTT. It codes for CATSRGGDQPQHF.

The V gene is TRBV4-1, the J gene TRBJ2-2; TRBD2 aligns across 8 bases. V lost 5 bases to trimming and J lost 1 base; unmatched junction nucleotides: 12. CDR1 MGHRA and CDR2 YSYEKL come from the germline V gene. The CDR3 loop spans 18 amino acids. This chain's CDR3 is CASSSSGQRGKNTGELFF. For the CDR3, the DNA is TGCGCCAGCAGCTCCTCCGGGCAGCGGGGGAAGAACACCGGGGAGCTGTTTTTT.

The chain carries TRBV14 and TRBJ1-1; D gene uncertain. V lost 0 bases, J lost 4 bases, and 6 bases lay in between. The length of the CDR3 is 13 residues. Germline V lookup: CDR1 SGHDN, CDR2 FVKESK. CDR3 sequence (DNA): TGTGCCAGCAGCCAAGATCGTGTCACTGAAGCTTTCTTT. This gives the protein CASSQDRVTEAFF.

The J gene is TRBJ1-1, the V gene TRBV7-2; D is unclear. The germline CDR1 and CDR2 sequences are SGHTA and FQGNSA. The CDR3 runs 14 residues. Trimming took 5 bases from V and 1 from J, leaving 11 bases between them. CDR3 amino acids: CASSRLTPNTEAFF. As DNA, the CDR3 is TGTGCCAGCAGCCGGCTGACACCGAACACTGAAGCTTTCTTT.

This chain uses TRBV29-1 with TRBJ2-2; 9 nucleotides agree with TRBD1. Germline V gives CDR1 SQVTM, CDR2 ANQGSEA. The CDR3 has 15 amino acids. The V gene end was trimmed by 6 bases and the J gene end by 1 base; junction bases not matched to a gene: 6. The CDR3: CSVKPGQGNTGELFF. Here the CDR3 DNA reads TGCAGCGTCAAGCCGGGACAGGGGAACACCGGGGAGCTGTTTTTT.

The chain is built from TRBV5-1 and TRBJ2-5, with TRBD1 matching 9 bases. This CDR3 comprises 15 residues. With V trimmed by 4 bases and J by 4 bases, 8 bases remained unmatched. Germline V gives CDR1 SGHRS, CDR2 YFSETQ. CDR3 sequence reads: CASSPSDRGRETQYF. CDR3 coding DNA: TGCGCCAGCAGCCCCTCCGACAGGGGGAGAGAGACCCAGTACTTC.

The gene calls are TRBV24-1 and TRBJ1-5; 7 nucleotides align to TRBD1. From germline, CDR1 is KGHDR and CDR2 SFDVKD. The CDR3 spans 13 residues. Germline trimming cut 3 bases from V and 11 bases from J; bases unmatched to any gene: 6. CDR3: CATSDGTDGTQHF. The CDR3 nucleotides are TGTGCCACCAGTGATGGGACAGATGGGACCCAGCATTTT.

This CDR3 reads CASSQGGSNQPQHF. The CDR3 nucleotides are TGTGCCAGCAGCCAGGGGGGGAGCAATCAGCCCCAGCATTTT. V usage is TRBV3-1 (or the pseudogene TRBV3-2) and J usage is TRBJ1-5, with D possibly TRBD1 on 5 matching bases. CDR1 and CDR2 from the germline V gene are LGHDT and YNNKEL (reference sequence). V was clipped by 3 bases and J by 1 base, with 7 bases between them. CDR3 length: 14 residues.

This chain connects TRBV9 to TRBJ1-1; D is uncertain. This CDR3 has 15 residues. Germline V gene sequence: CDR1 SGDLS, CDR2 YYNGEE. The V gene lost 0 bases and the J gene lost 1 base, with 10 bases spanning the gap. The CDR3 region is CASSVARVGNTEAFF. The CDR3 bases are TGTGCCAGCAGCGTAGCAAGGGTAGGGAACACTGAAGCTTTCTTT.

The genes are TRBV5-1 and TRBJ1-2, with unresolved D. Trimming shortened V by 0 bases and J by 4 bases, and 13 bases separated the two germline ends. Germline V gene sequence: CDR1 SGHRS, CDR2 YFSETQ. The CDR3 consists of 15 residues. The CDR3 is CASSLGAGVAYGYTF. In DNA form, the CDR3 reads TGCGCCAGCAGCTTGGGGGCGGGAGTTGCCTATGGCTACACCTTC.

This chain joins TRBV5-6 and TRBJ2-5; the D gene is possibly TRBD2 (5 bases). Trimming stripped 1 base from V and 5 bases from J, with 12 bases between. CDR1 and CDR2 (germline): SGHDT, YYEEEE. This CDR3 comprises 14 residues. CDR3 in DNA: TGTGCCAGCAGCTTGACGGCTAGAGGGGAGACCCAGTACTTC. Residues: CASSLTARGETQYF.

The chain has TRBV7-9 and TRBJ2-1; 9 bases match TRBD2. This CDR3 contains 16 residues. CDR1 is SEHNR, CDR2 FQNEAQ, per germline (reference sequence). Trimming cost V 4 bases and J 2 bases; bases outside gene matches: 6. The CDR3 DNA sequence: TGTGCCAGCAGCTCCCACGGCGGGGGGGCCTACAATGAGCAGTTCTTC. This codes for CASSSHGGGAYNEQFF.

The chain couples TRBV28 to TRBJ1-2; 8 nucleotides match TRBD1. CDR1 is MDHEN, CDR2 SYDVKM, per germline. After removal of 7 bases from V and 3 bases from J, the junction contained 13 bases not matched to a gene. The CDR3 loop spans 16 amino acids. This CDR3 is CASNPLRTGKDYGYTF. In nucleotides, the CDR3 is TGTGCCAGCAATCCACTGAGGACAGGGAAGGACTATGGCTACACCTTC.